The clone carrying this TCR beta chain was counted only a few times. Its antigen remains unknown. Unique molecular identifiers were used to barcode this TCRbeta library. TCRdb independently ran MiXCR on the PCR reads; one entry per CDR3 protein. Of about a million distinct CDR3 sequences listed, around 30% are singletons. In germline, CDR1 is MGHRA, CDR2 YSYEKL. The CDR3 loop spans 13 amino acids. V gave up 1 base and J gave up 5 bases, with 8 bases separating them. This entry is derived from a study of T-cell reconstitution after alpha-beta-depleted transplantation in children. General study findings and limits: Diversity of TCRbeta at day 60 was high in some patients, arising from surviving recipient T cells and thymic progenitors. By one year post-transplant, T-cell counts and diversity largely arose from T cells that were newly produced. Reports say that about two months after transplant, the alpha-beta T cells came out of several hundred graft clones that had expanded.

This rearrangement joins TRBV4-1 to TRBJ1-2; possibly TRBD1 for D (5 bases). The sequence came from a boy under two years old who had a stem cell transplant for SCID, so the T cells may come from the graft donor. The sequencing used PBMCs, mostly from graft donor cells, collected 360 days after TCRalphabeta/CD19-depleted stem cell transplant. The CDR3 protein is CASSQAREYGYTF. The CDR3 region has the DNA TGCGCCAGCAGCCAAGCCAGGGAGTATGGCTACACCTTC.